The rows below give T cell receptor beta chains drawn from one sample of a study of cytomegalovirus exposure and HLA in healthy donors. Data came from immunoSEQ multiplex PCR; TCRdb stores just in-frame clones and leaves some out. The data hold 110,000 to 150,000 clones, with almost 85% observed a single time. The sequenced material came from PBMCs. These receptors all come from a woman aged 55-69 years in good health and CMV-seropositive. Both conserved end residues are part of each CDR3. D genes are given only for firm matches. Some rows have no size entry. The others give once, few or many, or a class for an expanded clone.

v_call	j_call	d_call	clone_size	cdr3_aa	cdr3_nt
TRBV9	TRBJ2-3	NA	NA	CASSLEGGGGRGTDTQYF	TGTGCCAGCAGCCTTGAAGGGGGGGGCGGGCGCGGCACAGATACGCAGTATTTT
TRBV7-8	TRBJ2-5	TRBD2	NA	CASSFLLAGGPVETQYF	TGTGCCAGCAGCTTCCTCCTAGCGGGAGGGCCCGTTGAGACCCAGTACTTC
TRBV28	TRBJ1-5	NA	NA	CASSLRRGSGQPQHF	TGTGCCAGCAGTTTAAGGAGGGGATCTGGGCAGCCCCAGCATTTT
TRBV5-6	TRBJ1-5	TRBD1	NA	CASSLTGTGPQHF	TGTGCCAGCAGCTTGACAGGGACAGGGCCCCAGCATTTT
TRBV18	TRBJ1-1	NA	NA	CASSPYVPNSEAFF	TGTGCCAGCTCACCATATGTTCCCAACTCGGAAGCTTTCTTT
TRBV14	TRBJ2-3	NA	NA	CASSQENWGGTDTQYF	TGTGCCAGCAGCCAAGAGAACTGGGGGGGCACAGATACGCAGTATTTT
TRBV5-8	TRBJ2-7	NA	NA	CASSPQGTYEQYF	TGTGCCAGCAGCCCTCAGGGGACCTACGAGCAGTACTTC
TRBV29-1	TRBJ2-7	NA	NA	CSVEVSYEQYF	TGCAGCGTTGAAGTGAGTTACGAGCAGTACTTC
TRBV27	TRBJ2-7	TRBD2	NA	CASSLSRAGGWYEQYF	TGTGCCAGCAGTTTATCACGAGCGGGAGGGTGGTACGAGCAGTACTTC
TRBV28	TRBJ1-1	NA	NA	CASSLYGLGTEAFF	TGTGCCAGCAGTTTATACGGGTTAGGCACTGAAGCTTTCTTT
TRBV4-3	TRBJ2-7	TRBD2	NA	CASSPLGGSSYEQYF	TGCGCCAGCAGCCCTCTGGGGGGGTCCTCCTACGAGCAGTACTTC
TRBV7-8	TRBJ2-5	NA	NA	CASSQQETQYF	TGTGCCAGCAGCCAACAAGAGACCCAGTACTTC
TRBV5-4	TRBJ2-7	TRBD2	NA	CASSREQREGDHEQYF	TGTGCCAGCAGCCGAGAACAGCGGGAGGGCGACCACGAGCAGTACTTC
TRBV2	TRBJ2-7	TRBD1	NA	CASSSGTGVGEQYF	TGTGCCAGCAGTTCCGGGACAGGGGTGGGAGAGCAGTACTTC
TRBV6-5	TRBJ2-5	TRBD1	NA	CASSSTGGQAQYF	TGTGCCAGCAGTTCTACAGGGGGCCAGGCGCAGTACTTC
TRBV5-1	TRBJ2-5	TRBD2	NA	CASSTGLAGGQETQYF	TGCGCCAGCAGCACGGGACTAGCGGGCGGCCAAGAGACCCAGTACTTC
TRBV27	TRBJ2-2	NA	NA	CASRGATGELFF	TGTGCCAGCAGGGGGGCAACCGGGGAGCTGTTTTTT
TRBV20-1	TRBJ2-4	NA	NA	CSVASKNIQYF	TGCAGTGTGGCTTCCAAAAACATTCAGTACTTC
TRBV21-1	TRBJ2-7	NA	once	CASSKVGSPRGEQYF	TGTGCCAGCAGCAAAGTTGGCTCTCCCAGGGGGGAGCAGTACTTC
TRBV11-2	TRBJ2-1	TRBD2	NA	CASSSYGTSDPYNEQFF	TGTGCCAGCAGCTCCTACGGGACTAGCGATCCCTACAATGAGCAGTTCTTC
TRBV30	TRBJ1-5	NA	NA	CAWSTNRNQPQHF	TGTGCCTGGAGCACCAACAGGAATCAGCCCCAGCATTTT
TRBV2	TRBJ1-1	TRBD1	NA	CASSEGTGLDTEAFF	TGTGCCAGCAGTGAAGGGACAGGGTTGGACACTGAAGCTTTCTTT
TRBV11-2	TRBJ2-3	NA	NA	CASSLQRADTQYF	TGTGCCAGCAGCTTACAGCGGGCAGATACGCAGTATTTT
TRBV28	TRBJ1-5	NA	NA	CASSTQGADQPQHF	TGTGCCAGCAGCACACAGGGCGCGGATCAGCCCCAGCATTTT
TRBV5-1	TRBJ2-1	NA	NA	CASSSKRGREDNNEQFF	TGCGCCAGCAGCTCGAAAAGGGGGCGGGAGGATAACAATGAGCAGTTCTTC
TRBV29-1	TRBJ2-1	NA	NA	CSARRGNEQFF	TGCAGCGCTAGGAGGGGAAATGAGCAGTTCTTC
TRBV30	TRBJ1-1	NA	NA	CAWSRTSPTEAFF	TGTGCCTGGAGTCGGACATCTCCCACTGAAGCTTTCTTT
TRBV7-2	TRBJ2-7	NA	NA	CASSNNPGHNYEQYF	TGTGCCAGCAGCAACAATCCGGGACACAACTACGAGCAGTACTTC
TRBV11-2	TRBJ2-7	TRBD1	NA	CASSSERQGAVEQYF	TGTGCCAGCAGCTCCGAGAGACAGGGGGCCGTAGAGCAGTACTTC
TRBV10-3	TRBJ1-1	NA	NA	CAISETTTARAAFF	TGTGCCATCAGTGAGACGACAACGGCGCGTGCAGCTTTCTTT
TRBV25-1	TRBJ2-7	NA	NA	CASRKMEGGEQYF	TGTGCCAGCAGAAAGATGGAGGGGGGGGAGCAGTACTTC
TRBV28	TRBJ2-7	TRBD1	NA	CASSPGGSYEQYF	TGTGCCAGCAGCCCAGGGGGCTCCTACGAGCAGTACTTC
TRBV10-3	TRBJ2-1	TRBD2	NA	CAISEGLVNEQFF	TGTGCCATCAGTGAGGGACTAGTAAATGAGCAGTTCTTC
TRBV9	TRBJ2-3	NA	NA	CASSEGLSQGQDTQYF	TGTGCCAGCAGCGAGGGGCTCAGCCAAGGTCAAGATACGCAGTATTTT
TRBV7-9	TRBJ1-2	NA	NA	CASSSGPPGYTF	TGTGCCAGCAGCTCTGGGCCCCCTGGCTACACCTTC
TRBV27	TRBJ2-7	TRBD2	once	CASRYLAGSSYEQYF	TGTGCCAGCAGGTACCTAGCGGGAAGCTCCTACGAGCAGTACTTC
TRBV7-6	TRBJ2-2	NA	few	CASSLALGGSTLNTGELFF	TGTGCCAGCAGCTTAGCGCTGGGGGGATCGACACTAAACACCGGGGAGCTGTTTTTT
TRBV6-6	TRBJ1-1	TRBD1	NA	CASSYPSTGGNTEAFF	TGTGCCAGCAGTTATCCCTCAACAGGGGGCAACACTGAAGCTTTCTTT
TRBV2	TRBJ2-5	TRBD1	few	CASEHQGVQETQYF	TGTGCCAGCGAACACCAGGGGGTTCAAGAGACCCAGTACTTC
TRBV19	TRBJ1-2	TRBD1	NA	CASLPGTVNYGYTF	TGTGCCAGTCTCCCCGGGACAGTAAACTATGGCTACACCTTC
TRBV7-9	TRBJ2-5	TRBD2	NA	CASSLRTSGRALLETQYF	TGTGCCAGCAGCTTACGGACTAGCGGGAGGGCCCTCTTAGAGACCCAGTACTTC
TRBV7-9	TRBJ1-1	TRBD1	once	CASSPRRTGGEEAFF	TGTGCCAGCAGCCCCCGGAGGACAGGGGGCGAGGAAGCTTTCTTT
TRBV9	TRBJ2-1	NA	NA	CASSVNWAEQFF	TGTGCCAGCAGCGTTAACTGGGCGGAGCAGTTCTTC
TRBV29-1	TRBJ2-7	NA	NA	CSVLQGNYEQYF	TGCAGCGTATTACAGGGAAACTACGAGCAGTACTTC
TRBV13	TRBJ2-3	TRBD2	NA	CASSLGLAGLSTDTQYF	TGTGCCAGCAGCTTAGGGCTAGCGGGACTTAGCACAGATACGCAGTATTTT